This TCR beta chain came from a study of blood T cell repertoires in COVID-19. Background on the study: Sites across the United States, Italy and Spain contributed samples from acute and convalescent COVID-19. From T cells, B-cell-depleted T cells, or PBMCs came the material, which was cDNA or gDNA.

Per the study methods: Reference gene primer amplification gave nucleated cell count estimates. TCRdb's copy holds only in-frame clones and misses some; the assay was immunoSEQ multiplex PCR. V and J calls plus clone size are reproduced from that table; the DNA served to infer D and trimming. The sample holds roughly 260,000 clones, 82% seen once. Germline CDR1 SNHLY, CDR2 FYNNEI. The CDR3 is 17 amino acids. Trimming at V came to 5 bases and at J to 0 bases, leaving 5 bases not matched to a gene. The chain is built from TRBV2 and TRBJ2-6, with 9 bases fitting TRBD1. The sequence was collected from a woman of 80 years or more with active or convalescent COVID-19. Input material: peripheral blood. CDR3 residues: CASSPGQGSSGANVLTF. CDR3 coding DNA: TGTGCCAGCAGTCCGGGACAGGGAAGCTCTGGGGCCAACGTCCTGACTTTC.